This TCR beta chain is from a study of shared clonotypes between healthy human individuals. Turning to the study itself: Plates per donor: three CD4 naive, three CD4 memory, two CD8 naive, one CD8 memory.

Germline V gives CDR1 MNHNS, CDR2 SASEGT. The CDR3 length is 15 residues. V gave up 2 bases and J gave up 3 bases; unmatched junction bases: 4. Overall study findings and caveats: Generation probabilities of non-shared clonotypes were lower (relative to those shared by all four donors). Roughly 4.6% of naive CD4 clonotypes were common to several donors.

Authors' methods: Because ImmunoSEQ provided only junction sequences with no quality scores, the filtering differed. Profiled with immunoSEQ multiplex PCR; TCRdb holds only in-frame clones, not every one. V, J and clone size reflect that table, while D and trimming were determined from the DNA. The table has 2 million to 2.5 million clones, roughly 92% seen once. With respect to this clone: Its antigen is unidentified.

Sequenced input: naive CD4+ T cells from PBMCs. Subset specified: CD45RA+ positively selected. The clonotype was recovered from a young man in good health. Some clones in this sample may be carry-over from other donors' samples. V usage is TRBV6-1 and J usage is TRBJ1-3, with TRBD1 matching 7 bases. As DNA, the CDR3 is TGTGCCAGCAGTGAAACCACAGGGGTTGGAAACACCATATATTTT. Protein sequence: CASSETTGVGNTIYF.